This T cell receptor beta chain appears in the sequencing data of a study of shared clonotypes between healthy human individuals (dated by TCRdb to 2020 to 2022). Concerning the study at large: The cohort included three men and a couple of women between 18 and 49 years of age. Blood TCR repertoires of a handful of healthy adults were deeply sequenced to estimate repertoire size and the extent of clonotype sharing between individuals. Libraries were prepared and TCR repertoires were sequenced by different laboratories using diverse techniques, in order to increase sequencing depth and limit assay-specific biases. For each donor, three plates each were used for CD4 naive and CD4 memory, two plates were used for CD8 naive, and one plate was used for CD8 memory. Each donor's leukapheresis produced roughly between about 0.85 and 10 billion PBMCs.

V is cut by 6 bases and J by 1 base, and the space between the germline ends is 16 bases. CDR1 and CDR2 are read off the germline V gene as LGHNA and YSLEER. From the cysteine through the phenylalanine, the CDR3 covers 16 amino acids. Kept here is only the CDR3 DNA, which spans 48 bases and is read in frame from base 1. For this clone: No antigen is known for it. No much larger clonotype is one base removed from it; base qualities were not supplied.

Study-wide findings and limitations: Estimated clonotype richness was generally larger for naive than for memory subsets. Sampling was restricted to blood, and TCR repertoires in tissue are likely to differ from TCR repertoires in blood. Approximately 5% of naive CD4, around 4% of naive CD8, 2.3% of memory CD4, and 0.4% of memory CD8 clonotypes were shared across a few donors. The genetic and exposure-history diversity represented was limited by the small number of donors. Even with the large sequencing depth, rarefaction of the sorted-subset datasets indicated that sequencing was incomplete. Based on pairwise subsampling, the degree of clonotype sharing among donors was expected to be affected by sequencing depth. Compared with non-shared clonotypes, the clonotypes found in all four sorted-subset donors had higher generation probabilities.

Using the deep immunoSEQ assay, multiplex PCR amplified TCR CDR3 regions from genomic DNA. Genomic DNA extracted from each cell subset was distributed evenly over all wells of several immunoSEQ 96-well plates, and each plate served as one replicate. For sorted subsets, 150 to 250 ng genomic DNA, equal to tens of thousands of T cell genomes, was loaded into each replicate PCR. The purified libraries were quantified using a Qubit 3.0 fluorometer, sized with a Bioanalyzer 2100, and then quantified again using the KAPA Library Quantification kit. Every immunoSEQ 96-well plate was sequenced on a separate single-read 150-cycle Illumina NextSeq 550 flow cell. The authors processed their data as follows. Because only junctional sequences without quality scores were contained in the immunoSEQ output, filtering matching that applied to full-length reads could not be performed. Sequences were annotated with PyIR, a Python wrapper for IgBLAST v1.9, and V/J genes and CDR3 were assigned using IMGT germline references. Any read was removed if the V/J assignment was weak (E-value above 1e-6), the CDR3 was missing, or the read contained stop codons, out-of-frame junctions, or ambiguous translated residues. V3J clonotypes were defined as sequences sharing the same inferred V gene, J gene, and CDR3 amino acid sequence. Percentage overlap between repertoires was calculated by dividing the number of shared unique clonotypes by the size of the smaller repertoire. Repertoire richness was assessed with RTK rarefaction, the Chao1 estimator, and Recon v2.1 estimates of unobserved clonotypes. Generation probabilities were computed with OLGA for all TCRbeta clonotypes obtained by the gDNA method from a handful of donors. Imported from immuneACCESS, the table was reduced by TCRdb to in-frame sequences with V and J called. These copies leave out some clones; in studies compared against another copy, an unresolved V gene accounts for under half, and the cause of the remainder is not known. The V and J calls and the clone size are those of that table, but D and trimming were determined from the DNA. Present in this sample are about 2.3 million clones, less than 95% of which were seen just once. Of the sample, 0.3% to 0.45% is held by the ten largest clones.

Healthy HIV-negative adults with no recently reported acute infections or vaccinations were included as donors. Every donor was a Caucasian adult residing in Nashville, Tennessee, USA. CD4+ T cells were enriched through magnetic negative selection, after which naive cells were positively selected on CD45RA and the remaining negative fraction served as the memory subset. Blood was obtained by leukapheresis, after which PBMCs were separated by Ficoll-Histopaque density gradient centrifugation and cryopreserved in liquid nitrogen vapor phase. Purity and quantity of every magnetically sorted T cell population were checked by analytical flow cytometry. From each sorted fraction, genomic DNA was isolated and quantified by UV absorbance on a Nanodrop 2000c.

The sequence was collected from a man aged 18-30 years in good health. Some clones in this sample may be carry-over from other donors' samples. What was sequenced was naive CD4+ T cells from PBMCs. This sample's cell subset or site label indicates: CD45RA+ positively selected. The chain is encoded by TRBV4-3 joined to TRBJ2-1; TRBD2 is a possible D gene, resting on 5 matching bases. Read as DNA, the sequence is TGCGCCAGCAGGTTTGAGGCGGGCGGGTCCTACAATGAGCAGTTCTTC. It codes for CASRFEAGGSYNEQFF.